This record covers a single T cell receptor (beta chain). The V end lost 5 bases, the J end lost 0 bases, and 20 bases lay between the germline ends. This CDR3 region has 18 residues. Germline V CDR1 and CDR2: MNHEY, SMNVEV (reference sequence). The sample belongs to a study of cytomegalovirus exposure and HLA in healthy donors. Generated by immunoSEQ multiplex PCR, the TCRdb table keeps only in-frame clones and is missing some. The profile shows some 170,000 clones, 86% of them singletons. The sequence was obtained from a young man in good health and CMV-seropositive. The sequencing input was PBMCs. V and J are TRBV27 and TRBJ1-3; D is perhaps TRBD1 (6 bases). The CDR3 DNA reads TGTGCCAGCAGTCCAATAGGCAGGGGTGAAAGCTCTGGAAACACCATATATTTT. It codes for CASSPIGRGESSGNTIYF.